This T cell receptor beta chain was profiled in a study of cytomegalovirus exposure and HLA in healthy donors. Deletions cut 10 bases from V and 4 bases from J, with 15 bases between. The germline CDR1 and CDR2 sequences are MNHNS and SASEGT. This CDR3 comprises 13 residues. The PCR was carried out with 60 Vbeta primers and 13 Jbeta primers. TCRdb's table, derived via immunoSEQ multiplex PCR, lists solely in-frame clones and lacks some. The listing contains around 100,000 clones. The genes are TRBV6-1 and TRBJ2-3, with TRBD1 as a possible D gene (6 bases). Sequenced: PBMCs. The receptor comes from a man aged 30-40 years in good health and CMV-seronegative. For the CDR3, the DNA is TGTGCCACCAAAGGGGGTAAAGCAGATACGCAGTATTTT. It is translated as CATKGGKADTQYF.